This is a list of T cell receptor beta chains from one sample in a study of blood T cell repertoires in COVID-19. Only in-frame clones appear in the TCRdb table, and some are missing; sequencing was by immunoSEQ multiplex PCR. The sample yields some 160,000 clones, 85% to 90% seen once. Input material: peripheral blood. Receptor source: a woman aged 60-75 years with active COVID-19. The CDR3 runs from the conserved cysteine through the conserved F or W. Fields, in order: J gene, D gene, clone size, V gene, CDR3 DNA, CDR3 protein. D genes are given only for firm matches. Only some rows state a clone size, as once, few, many or a class for expanded clones.

j_call: TRBJ1-1; d_call: .; clone_size: .; v_call: TRBV14; cdr3_nt: TGTGCCAGCAGCCAATTTCCCCGAACAGGGCCCAACACTGAAGCTTTCTTT; cdr3_aa: CASSQFPRTGPNTEAFF
j_call: TRBJ2-1; d_call: TRBD2; clone_size: .; v_call: TRBV6-1; cdr3_nt: TGTGCCAGCAGTGATCGCGGGAGGAACTATGAGCAGTTCTTC; cdr3_aa: CASSDRGRNYEQFF
j_call: TRBJ2-1; d_call: TRBD2; clone_size: .; v_call: TRBV15; cdr3_nt: TGTGCCACCAGCAAAAACCTAGGGACTAGCGGGATCTACAATGAGCAGTTCTTC; cdr3_aa: CATSKNLGTSGIYNEQFF
j_call: TRBJ2-3; d_call: .; clone_size: .; v_call: TRBV7-2; cdr3_nt: TGTGCCAGCAGCTTGAGCAGGGCCCCCACAGATACGCAGTATTTT; cdr3_aa: CASSLSRAPTDTQYF
j_call: TRBJ1-4; d_call: .; clone_size: once; v_call: TRBV28; cdr3_nt: TGTGCCAGCAGCGCGTCGGTGGCTAATGAAAAACTGTTTTTT; cdr3_aa: CASSASVANEKLFF
j_call: TRBJ1-6; d_call: .; clone_size: .; v_call: TRBV21-1; cdr3_nt: TGTGCCAGCAGCAAAGCGCGACAGGGATCGAGCTCCTATAATTCACCCCTCCACTTT; cdr3_aa: CASSKARQGSSSYNSPLHF
j_call: TRBJ2-7; d_call: TRBD2; clone_size: .; v_call: TRBV19; cdr3_nt: TGTGCCAGTAGTATCCGGACTAGCCCCCCTCACGAGCAGTACTTC; cdr3_aa: CASSIRTSPPHEQYF
j_call: TRBJ1-5; d_call: TRBD1; clone_size: .; v_call: TRBV2; cdr3_nt: TGTGCCAGCAGGTGGACAGGTACCAATCAGCCCCAGCATTTT; cdr3_aa: CASRWTGTNQPQHF
j_call: TRBJ1-1; d_call: TRBD1; clone_size: .; v_call: TRBV5-1; cdr3_nt: TGCGCCAGCAGCTTGGATCGGGACAGGGAAGGGAGTATGAACACTGAAGCTTTCTTT; cdr3_aa: CASSLDRDREGSMNTEAFF
j_call: TRBJ1-1; d_call: TRBD1; clone_size: .; v_call: TRBV6-5; cdr3_nt: TGTGCCAGCCATTTGGGGCAGGGGGTGACTGAAGCTTTCTTT; cdr3_aa: CASHLGQGVTEAFF
j_call: TRBJ1-2; d_call: .; clone_size: .; v_call: TRBV24-1; cdr3_nt: TGTGCCACCAGTGAGTACGGACTGAACTATGGCTACACCTTC; cdr3_aa: CATSEYGLNYGYTF
j_call: TRBJ1-4; d_call: .; clone_size: .; v_call: TRBV28; cdr3_nt: TGTGCCAGCAAGAGAGTTAATGAAAAACTGTTTTTT; cdr3_aa: CASKRVNEKLFF
j_call: TRBJ2-5; d_call: TRBD1; clone_size: .; v_call: TRBV11-2; cdr3_nt: TGTGCCAGCAGCTTTGGACAGGCGAGAGAGACCCAGTACTTC; cdr3_aa: CASSFGQARETQYF
j_call: TRBJ2-7; d_call: .; clone_size: .; v_call: TRBV18; cdr3_nt: TGTGCCAGCTCTCTTCAGAAGACAGGATCCAGCGCCGAGCAGTACTTC; cdr3_aa: CASSLQKTGSSAEQYF
j_call: TRBJ1-1; d_call: .; clone_size: .; v_call: TRBV9; cdr3_nt: TGTGCCAGCTCAACAGGGTTGAACACTGAAGCTTTCTTT; cdr3_aa: CASSTGLNTEAFF
j_call: TRBJ2-5; d_call: TRBD1; clone_size: .; v_call: TRBV2; cdr3_nt: TGTGCCAGCAGTGAAGGGACAGGGTTACGGGAGACCCAGTACTTC; cdr3_aa: CASSEGTGLRETQYF
j_call: TRBJ2-2; d_call: .; clone_size: once; v_call: TRBV30; cdr3_nt: TGTGCCTGGAGTGTACCCAGGCTTCGGACCGGGGAGCTGTTTTTT; cdr3_aa: CAWSVPRLRTGELFF
j_call: TRBJ2-7; d_call: .; clone_size: .; v_call: TRBV21-1; cdr3_nt: TGTGCCAGCAGCAGAAACGAGCGGGAGGGCCCCGAGCAGTACTTC; cdr3_aa: CASSRNEREGPEQYF
j_call: TRBJ2-7; d_call: TRBD1; clone_size: .; v_call: TRBV28; cdr3_nt: TGTGCCAGCAGTTGGGGACAGCCCTACGAGCAGTACTTC; cdr3_aa: CASSWGQPYEQYF
j_call: TRBJ2-2; d_call: TRBD1; clone_size: few; v_call: TRBV3-1/TRBV3-2; cdr3_nt: TGTGCCAGCAGCCAAGGGACAGGGGGCCACACCGGGGAGCTGTTTTTT; cdr3_aa: CASSQGTGGHTGELFF
j_call: TRBJ1-1; d_call: .; clone_size: few; v_call: TRBV9; cdr3_nt: TGTGCCAGCAGCGAACGTGGTGGCCCCTCGAACACTGAAGCTTTCTTT; cdr3_aa: CASSERGGPSNTEAFF
j_call: TRBJ2-7; d_call: .; clone_size: .; v_call: TRBV12-3/TRBV12-4; cdr3_nt: TGTGCCAGCCGTGGGGCGCATCGGGAGCAGTACTTC; cdr3_aa: CASRGAHREQYF
j_call: TRBJ2-2; d_call: .; clone_size: .; v_call: TRBV7-3; cdr3_nt: TGTGCCAGCAGCTCCTCCACCCTTGAGCGAACCGGGGAGCTGTTTTTT; cdr3_aa: CASSSSTLERTGELFF
j_call: TRBJ2-2; d_call: .; clone_size: .; v_call: TRBV18; cdr3_nt: TGTGCCAGCTCACCAGTGGCTCAAACCGGGGAGCTGTTTTTT; cdr3_aa: CASSPVAQTGELFF
j_call: TRBJ2-5; d_call: TRBD2; clone_size: .; v_call: TRBV5-1; cdr3_nt: TGCGCCAGCAGCCAGACATTAGCGGGAGGGCCGGTACAAGAGACCCAGTACTTC; cdr3_aa: CASSQTLAGGPVQETQYF
j_call: TRBJ2-5; d_call: .; clone_size: .; v_call: TRBV7-3; cdr3_nt: TGTGCCAGCAGCAACGGTCAGACCCAGTACTTC; cdr3_aa: CASSNGQTQYF
j_call: TRBJ2-5; d_call: .; clone_size: once; v_call: TRBV2; cdr3_nt: TGTGCCAGCAGAGTGATGTGGGCACAAGAGACCCAGTACTTC; cdr3_aa: CASRVMWAQETQYF
j_call: TRBJ2-1; d_call: TRBD1; clone_size: .; v_call: TRBV9; cdr3_nt: TGTGCCAGCACACCGGACAGGGCAACTTTCAATGAGCAGTTCTTC; cdr3_aa: CASTPDRATFNEQFF
j_call: TRBJ1-1; d_call: .; clone_size: .; v_call: TRBV10-3; cdr3_nt: TGTGCCATCAGTGAGGGGAGGGCCTCTAACACTGAAGCTTTCTTT; cdr3_aa: CAISEGRASNTEAFF
j_call: TRBJ2-2; d_call: TRBD1; clone_size: once; v_call: TRBV7-9; cdr3_nt: TGTGCCAGCAGCCCTTCGACAGGGGGCGTCACCGGGGAGCTGTTTTTT; cdr3_aa: CASSPSTGGVTGELFF
j_call: TRBJ1-3; d_call: .; clone_size: .; v_call: TRBV5-4; cdr3_nt: TGTGCCAGCAGCTTGGGCAGGGCTGCTGGAAACACCATATATTTT; cdr3_aa: CASSLGRAAGNTIYF
j_call: TRBJ2-1; d_call: .; clone_size: few; v_call: TRBV9; cdr3_nt: TGTGCCAGCAGCGCGCCCGGTAGCCTTTACAATGAGCAGTTCTTC; cdr3_aa: CASSAPGSLYNEQFF
j_call: TRBJ1-2; d_call: .; clone_size: .; v_call: TRBV2; cdr3_nt: TGTGCCAGCAGTGACAGCGTATCTGGCTACACCTTC; cdr3_aa: CASSDSVSGYTF
j_call: TRBJ1-1; d_call: TRBD1; clone_size: .; v_call: TRBV19; cdr3_nt: TGTGCCAGTAGTCCCCAGGGGGCGCGGACTGAAGCTTTCTTT; cdr3_aa: CASSPQGARTEAFF
j_call: TRBJ2-7; d_call: TRBD2; clone_size: .; v_call: TRBV27; cdr3_nt: TGTGCCAGCAGTTTGGATTTAGCGGGGAGCTCCTACGAGCAGTACTTC; cdr3_aa: CASSLDLAGSSYEQYF
j_call: TRBJ1-2; d_call: .; clone_size: few; v_call: TRBV19; cdr3_nt: TGTGCCAGTAGTATCGCCCACAGACCCTCTAACTATGGCTACACCTTC; cdr3_aa: CASSIAHRPSNYGYTF
j_call: TRBJ2-2; d_call: .; clone_size: .; v_call: TRBV6-2/TRBV6-3; cdr3_nt: TGTGCCAGCAGTTACTCGACAGTGAACACCGGGGAGCTGTTTTTT; cdr3_aa: CASSYSTVNTGELFF
j_call: TRBJ2-1; d_call: TRBD1; clone_size: .; v_call: TRBV10-3; cdr3_nt: TGTGCCATCAGGGGACAGGGGAACTACAATGAGCAGTTCTTC; cdr3_aa: CAIRGQGNYNEQFF
j_call: TRBJ1-2; d_call: .; clone_size: .; v_call: TRBV28; cdr3_nt: TGTGCCAGCAGTGGGCCAGGGGAACGTGGCTACACCTTC; cdr3_aa: CASSGPGERGYTF
j_call: TRBJ1-2; d_call: .; clone_size: .; v_call: TRBV19; cdr3_nt: TGTGCCAGTAAACTTCTCCGGGGTGACGGCTACACCTTC; cdr3_aa: CASKLLRGDGYTF
j_call: TRBJ1-5; d_call: .; clone_size: .; v_call: TRBV28; cdr3_nt: TGTGCCAGCGCTTCGGGGGGGAGCAATCAGCCCCAGCATTTT; cdr3_aa: CASASGGSNQPQHF